These T cell receptor beta chains were read from a single sample in a study of T cell responses to AZD1222 COVID-19 vaccine. Only in-frame clones appear in the TCRdb table, and some are missing; sequencing was by immunoSEQ multiplex PCR. Of more than 95,000 clones listed, about 89% were seen once; the top ten hold around a sixth. The source was peripheral blood, collected on day 0 of AZD1222 vaccination. Receptors originate from an adult in good health. CDR3s include the opening cysteine and the closing phenylalanine or tryptophan. A D gene is named only where the DNA matches it firmly. Not every row has a clone size; where given, it reads once, few, many or a size class.

TRBV27	TRBJ1-1	-	-	TGTGCCAGCAGTGCCCGCTTGGGGGGGCTGAGCACTGAAGCTTTCTTT	CASSARLGGLSTEAFF
TRBV11-3	TRBJ2-2	TRBD2	-	TGTGCCAGCAGCCCTAGCGGGACGAACACCGGGGAGCTGTTTTTT	CASSPSGTNTGELFF
TRBV2	TRBJ2-3	-	-	TGTGCCAGCAGTGAGGGGCCAGATACGCAGTATTTT	CASSEGPDTQYF
TRBV10-3	TRBJ2-1	TRBD1	-	TGTGCCATCAGTGAGTCGACAGGGTTCAATGAGCAGTTCTTC	CAISESTGFNEQFF
TRBV28	TRBJ1-4	-	few	TGTGCCAGCAGTTATACGACCGGGGGGTCAGCAAAACTGTTTTTT	CASSYTTGGSAKLFF
TRBV6-5	TRBJ2-1	-	-	TGTGCCAGCAGTTACGACGGATACAATGAGCAGTTCTTC	CASSYDGYNEQFF
TRBV30	TRBJ2-2	-	-	TGTGCCTGGAGTGTGTCTGTGAACACCGGGGAGCTGTTTTTT	CAWSVSVNTGELFF
TRBV9	TRBJ1-3	-	-	TGTGCCAGCAGCGTAGCGGGGGCAGGGTCATATGGAAACACCATATATTTT	CASSVAGAGSYGNTIYF
TRBV14	TRBJ1-4	TRBD1	-	TGTGCCAGCAGCCAGACACAGGGGACTAATGAAAAACTGTTTTTT	CASSQTQGTNEKLFF
TRBV6-2/TRBV6-3	TRBJ1-2	-	-	TGTGCCAGCAGTTCCACCACCAGGGTTGGCTATGGCTACACCTTC	CASSSTTRVGYGYTF
TRBV6-5	TRBJ1-1	-	-	TGTGCCAGCAGTTACTCGAACCAGGAGGGACTTGAAGCTTTCTTT	CASSYSNQEGLEAFF
TRBV13	TRBJ2-2	TRBD2	-	TGTGCCAGCAGCCCAGCGGGGCGGACCGGGGAGCTGTTTTTT	CASSPAGRTGELFF
TRBV18	TRBJ2-7	-	-	TGTGCCAGCTCACCCGGGACAAGCTCCTACGAGCAGTACTTC	CASSPGTSSYEQYF
TRBV9	TRBJ2-2	-	once	TGTGCCAGCAGCTCCACCACCGGGGAGCTGTTTTTT	CASSSTTGELFF
TRBV13	TRBJ2-7	-	-	TGTGCCAGCAGCCAGGGGGGCTACGAGCAGTACTTC	CASSQGGYEQYF
TRBV18	TRBJ1-5	-	-	TGTGCCAGCTCACCACAGGATAGCAATCAGCCCCAGCATTTT	CASSPQDSNQPQHF
TRBV11-2	TRBJ1-2	-	-	TGTGCCAGCAGCTTAGATCACAGCTATGGCTACACCTTC	CASSLDHSYGYTF
TRBV19	TRBJ1-1	-	once	TGTGCCAGTAGTGACCCTCTAGGAGGGTTTACTGAAGCTTTCTTT	CASSDPLGGFTEAFF
TRBV11-3	TRBJ2-6	-	-	TGTGCCAGCAGCTTAGAGGGGTCGTTGCTTGAGAGCTCTGGGGCCAACGTCCTGACTTTC	CASSLEGSLLESSGANVLTF
TRBV15	TRBJ1-1	TRBD1	-	TGTGCCACCAGCAAATCCGGGACAGGGTCCACTGAAGCTTTCTTT	CATSKSGTGSTEAFF
TRBV5-5	TRBJ2-5	-	once	TGTGCCAGCAGCCTCGTTAGTTCAGAGACCCAGTACTTC	CASSLVSSETQYF
TRBV5-1	TRBJ2-3	-	-	TGCGCCAGCAGCTTGACTTGGGAGGCAGATACGCAGTATTTT	CASSLTWEADTQYF
TRBV6-5	TRBJ2-7	-	-	TGTGCCAGTAAGAAAATGGGACTGTCCAGCGAGCAGTACTTC	CASKKMGLSSEQYF
TRBV13	TRBJ2-7	TRBD1	-	TGTGCCAGCAGGCGACAGGGTAGCTCCTACGAGCAGTACTTC	CASRRQGSSYEQYF
TRBV6-5	TRBJ1-5	TRBD1	few	TGTGCCAGCAGGGCCGACAGGGTTGGCAATCAGCCCCAGCATTTT	CASRADRVGNQPQHF
TRBV6-5	TRBJ2-1	TRBD1	-	TGTGCCAGCAGTTACACACAGGGGGCATCCTACAATGAGCAGTTCTTC	CASSYTQGASYNEQFF
TRBV12-3/TRBV12-4	TRBJ1-1	TRBD1	-	TGTGCCAACGTAAAATCAGGGGGGGCTGAAGCTTTCTTT	CANVKSGGAEAFF
TRBV3-1/TRBV3-2	TRBJ2-2	-	-	TGTGCCAGCAGCGACTTCGGACTACCAAGCGGAAACACCGGGGAGCTGTTTTTT	CASSDFGLPSGNTGELFF